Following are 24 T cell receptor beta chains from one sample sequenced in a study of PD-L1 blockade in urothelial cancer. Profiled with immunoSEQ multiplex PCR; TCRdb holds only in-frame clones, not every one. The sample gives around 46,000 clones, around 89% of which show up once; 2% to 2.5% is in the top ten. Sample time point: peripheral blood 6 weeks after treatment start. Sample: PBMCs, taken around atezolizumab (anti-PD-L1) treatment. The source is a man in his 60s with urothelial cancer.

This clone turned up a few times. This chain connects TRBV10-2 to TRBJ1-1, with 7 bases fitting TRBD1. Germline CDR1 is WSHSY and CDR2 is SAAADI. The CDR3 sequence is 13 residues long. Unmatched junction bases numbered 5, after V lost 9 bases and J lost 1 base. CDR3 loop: CASQDRPNTEAFF. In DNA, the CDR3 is TGCGCCAGTCAGGACAGGCCGAACACTGAAGCTTTCTTT.

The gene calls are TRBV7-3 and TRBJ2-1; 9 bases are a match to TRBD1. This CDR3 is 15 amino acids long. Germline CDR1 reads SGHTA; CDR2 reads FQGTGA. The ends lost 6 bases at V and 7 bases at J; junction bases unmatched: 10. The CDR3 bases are TGTGCCAGCAGTTCCGGGACAGGGATAGGAAATGAGCAGTTCTTC. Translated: CASSSGTGIGNEQFF. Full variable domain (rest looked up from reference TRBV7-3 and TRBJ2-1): GAGVSQTPSNKVTEKGKYVELRCDPISGHTALYWYRQSLGQGPEFLIYFQGTGAADDSGLPNDRFFAVRPEGSVSTLKIQRTERGDSAVYLCASSSGTGIGNEQFFGPGTRLTVL.

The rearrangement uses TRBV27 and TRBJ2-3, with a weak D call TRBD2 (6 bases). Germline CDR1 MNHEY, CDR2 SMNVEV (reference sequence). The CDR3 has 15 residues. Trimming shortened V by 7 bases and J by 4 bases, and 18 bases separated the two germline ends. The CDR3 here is CASTATSWGADTQYF. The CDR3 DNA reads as TGTGCCAGCACGGCGACTTCCTGGGGGGCAGATACGCAGTATTTT.

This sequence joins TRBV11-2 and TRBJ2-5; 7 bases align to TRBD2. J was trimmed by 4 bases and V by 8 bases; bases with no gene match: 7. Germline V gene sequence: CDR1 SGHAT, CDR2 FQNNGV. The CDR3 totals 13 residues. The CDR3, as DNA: TGTGCCAGCGGTGGGAGGGTGGGAGAGACCCAGTACTTC. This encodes CASGGRVGETQYF. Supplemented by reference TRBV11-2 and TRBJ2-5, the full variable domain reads EAGVAQSPRYKIIEKRQSVAFWCNPISGHATLYWYQQILGQGPKLLIQFQNNGVVDDSQLPKDRFSAERLKGVDSTLKIQPAKLEDSAVYLCASGGRVGETQYFGPGTRLLVL.

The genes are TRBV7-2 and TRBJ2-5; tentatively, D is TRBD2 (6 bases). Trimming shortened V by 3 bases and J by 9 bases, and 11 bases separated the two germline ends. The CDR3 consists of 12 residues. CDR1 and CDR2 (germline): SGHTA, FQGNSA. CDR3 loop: CASSFTSGAQYF. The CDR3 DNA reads TGTGCCAGCAGCTTCACCTCGGGGGCCCAGTACTTC.

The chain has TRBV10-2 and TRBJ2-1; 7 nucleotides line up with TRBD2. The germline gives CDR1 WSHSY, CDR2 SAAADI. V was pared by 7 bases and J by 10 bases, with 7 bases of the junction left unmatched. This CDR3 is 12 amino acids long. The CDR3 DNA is TGCGCCAGCACCCGACTAGCAGGGGAGCAGTTCTTC. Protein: CASTRLAGEQFF.

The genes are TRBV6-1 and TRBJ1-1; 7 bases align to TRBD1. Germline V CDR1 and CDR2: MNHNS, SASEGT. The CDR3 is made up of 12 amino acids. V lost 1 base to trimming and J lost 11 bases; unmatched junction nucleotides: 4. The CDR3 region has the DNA TGTGCCAGCAGTGAAGGCGGCAGGGGGGCTTTCTTT. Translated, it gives CASSEGGRGAFF.

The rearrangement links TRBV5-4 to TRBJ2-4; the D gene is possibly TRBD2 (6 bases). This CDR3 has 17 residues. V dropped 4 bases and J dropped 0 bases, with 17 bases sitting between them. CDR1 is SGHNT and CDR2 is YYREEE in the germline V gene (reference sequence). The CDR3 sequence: CASSHSGRVLAKNIQYF. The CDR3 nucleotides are TGTGCCAGCAGCCATAGCGGACGCGTCCTAGCCAAAAACATTCAGTACTTC.

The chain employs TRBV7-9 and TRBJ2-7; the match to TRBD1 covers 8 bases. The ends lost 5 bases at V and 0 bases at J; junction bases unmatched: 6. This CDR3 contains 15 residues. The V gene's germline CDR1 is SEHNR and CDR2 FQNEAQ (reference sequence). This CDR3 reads CASSPTGAGSYEQYF. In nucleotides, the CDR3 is TGTGCCAGCAGCCCGACAGGGGCAGGCTCCTACGAGCAGTACTTC.

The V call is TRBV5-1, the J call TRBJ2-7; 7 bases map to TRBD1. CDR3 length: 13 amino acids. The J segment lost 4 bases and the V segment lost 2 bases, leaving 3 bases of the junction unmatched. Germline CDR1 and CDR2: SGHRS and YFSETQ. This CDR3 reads CASSLAQGYEQYF. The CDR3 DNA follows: TGCGCCAGCAGCTTAGCACAGGGGTACGAGCAGTACTTC.

DNA of the CDR3: TGTGCCAGTAGTATCGGTGGAGGCGTCAGCTCCTACGAGCAGTACTTC. Its translation: CASSIGGGVSSYEQYF. V and J are TRBV19 and TRBJ2-7; tentatively, D is TRBD2 (5 bases). Germline loops: CDR1 LNHDA, CDR2 SQIVND (reference sequence). The CDR3 runs to 16 residues. Trimming shortened V by 3 bases and J by 0 bases, and 15 bases separated the two germline ends.

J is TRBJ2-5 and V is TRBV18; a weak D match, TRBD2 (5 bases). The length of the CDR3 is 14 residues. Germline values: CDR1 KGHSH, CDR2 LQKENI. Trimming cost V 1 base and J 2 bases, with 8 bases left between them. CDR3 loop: CASSPQGGQETQYF. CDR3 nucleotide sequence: TGTGCCAGCTCACCACAAGGCGGGCAAGAGACCCAGTACTTC. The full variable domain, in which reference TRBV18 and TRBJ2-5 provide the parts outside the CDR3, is NAGVMQNPRHLVRRRGQEARLRCSPMKGHSHVYWYRQLPEEGLKFMVYLQKENIIDESGMPKERFSAEFPKEGPSILRIQQVVRGDSAAYFCASSPQGGQETQYFGPGTRLLVL.

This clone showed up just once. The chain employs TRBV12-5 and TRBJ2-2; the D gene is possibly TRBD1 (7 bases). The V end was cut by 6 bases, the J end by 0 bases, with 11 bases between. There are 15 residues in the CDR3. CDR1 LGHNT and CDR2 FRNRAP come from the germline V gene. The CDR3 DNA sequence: TGTGCTAGTGGGGGGGGACAGTCGAACACCGGGGAGCTGTTTTTT. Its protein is CASGGGQSNTGELFF.

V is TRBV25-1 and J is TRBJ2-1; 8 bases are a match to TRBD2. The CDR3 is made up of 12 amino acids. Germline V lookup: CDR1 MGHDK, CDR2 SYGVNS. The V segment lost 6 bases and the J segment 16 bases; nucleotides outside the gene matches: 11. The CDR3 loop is CASRSTGTRLFF. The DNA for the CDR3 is TGTGCCAGCAGGTCGACCGGGACTAGGTTATTCTTC.

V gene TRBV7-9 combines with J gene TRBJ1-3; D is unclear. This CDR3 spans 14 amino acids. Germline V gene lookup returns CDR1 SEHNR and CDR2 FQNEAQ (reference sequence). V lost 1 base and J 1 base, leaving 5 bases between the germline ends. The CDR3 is CASSLEPSGNTIYF. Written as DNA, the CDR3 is TGTGCCAGCAGCTTAGAGCCGTCTGGAAACACCATATATTTT.

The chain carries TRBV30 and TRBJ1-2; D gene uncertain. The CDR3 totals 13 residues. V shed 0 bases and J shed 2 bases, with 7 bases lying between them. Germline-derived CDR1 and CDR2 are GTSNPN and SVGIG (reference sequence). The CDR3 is CAWSVGRNYGYTF. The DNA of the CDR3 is TGTGCCTGGAGTGTGGGCCGGAACTATGGCTACACCTTC.

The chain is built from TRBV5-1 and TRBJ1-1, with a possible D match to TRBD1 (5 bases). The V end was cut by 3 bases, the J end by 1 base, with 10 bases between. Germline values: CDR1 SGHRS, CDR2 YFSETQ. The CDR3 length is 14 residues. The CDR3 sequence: CASSSGHSNTEAFF. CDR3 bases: TGCGCCAGCAGCTCCGGACACTCGAACACTGAAGCTTTCTTT.

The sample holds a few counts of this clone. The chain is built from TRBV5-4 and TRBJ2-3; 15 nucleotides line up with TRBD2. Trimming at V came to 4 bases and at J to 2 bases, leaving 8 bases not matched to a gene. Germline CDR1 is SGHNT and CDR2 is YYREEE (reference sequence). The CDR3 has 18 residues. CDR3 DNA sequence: TGTGCCAGCAGCCGCGGGACTAGCGGGGGGCTGTTCACAGATACGCAGTATTTT. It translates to CASSRGTSGGLFTDTQYF.

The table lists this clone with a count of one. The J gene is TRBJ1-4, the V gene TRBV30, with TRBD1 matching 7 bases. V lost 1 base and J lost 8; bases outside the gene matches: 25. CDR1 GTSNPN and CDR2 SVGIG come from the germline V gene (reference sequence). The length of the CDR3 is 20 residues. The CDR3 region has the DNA TGTGCCTGGAGTGGGCCCCCATCAGTATTACAGGGGCCATGGACCGAAAAACTGTTTTTT. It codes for CAWSGPPSVLQGPWTEKLFF. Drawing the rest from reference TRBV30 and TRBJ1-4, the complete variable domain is SQTIHQWPATLVQPVGSPLSLECTVEGTSNPNLYWYRQAAGRGLQLLFYSVGIGQISSEVPQNLSASRPQDRQFILSSKKLLLSDSGFYLCAWSGPPSVLQGPWTEKLFFGSGTQLSVL.

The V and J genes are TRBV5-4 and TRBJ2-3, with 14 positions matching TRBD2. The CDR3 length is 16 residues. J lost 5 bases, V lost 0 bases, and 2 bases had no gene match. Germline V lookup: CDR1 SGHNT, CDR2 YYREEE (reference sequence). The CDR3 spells CASSLAGLAGVDTQYF. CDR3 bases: TGTGCCAGCAGCTTGGCGGGACTAGCGGGAGTAGATACGCAGTATTTT.

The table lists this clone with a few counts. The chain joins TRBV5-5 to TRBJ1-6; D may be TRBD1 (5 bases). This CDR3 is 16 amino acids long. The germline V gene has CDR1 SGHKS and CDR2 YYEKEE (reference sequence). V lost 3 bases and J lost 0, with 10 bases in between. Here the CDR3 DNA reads TGTGCCAGCAGCTCGCGACAGAGCTCCTATAATTCACCCCTCCACTTT. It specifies CASSSRQSSYNSPLHF.

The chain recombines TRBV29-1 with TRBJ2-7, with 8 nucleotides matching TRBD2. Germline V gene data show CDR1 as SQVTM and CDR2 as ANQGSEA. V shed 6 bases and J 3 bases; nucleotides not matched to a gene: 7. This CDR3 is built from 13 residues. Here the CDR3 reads CSVQTSGLYEQYF. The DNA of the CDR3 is TGCAGCGTCCAAACTAGCGGTCTCTACGAGCAGTACTTC.

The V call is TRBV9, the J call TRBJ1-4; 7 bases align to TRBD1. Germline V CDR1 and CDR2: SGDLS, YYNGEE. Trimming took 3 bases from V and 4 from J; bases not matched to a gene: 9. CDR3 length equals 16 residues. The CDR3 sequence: CASSADPTGINEKLFF. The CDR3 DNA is TGTGCCAGCAGCGCCGACCCGACAGGGATTAATGAAAAACTGTTTTTT.

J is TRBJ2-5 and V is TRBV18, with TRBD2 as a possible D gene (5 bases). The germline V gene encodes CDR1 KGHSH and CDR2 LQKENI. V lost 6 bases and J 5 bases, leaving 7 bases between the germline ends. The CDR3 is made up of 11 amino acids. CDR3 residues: CASSTGETQYF. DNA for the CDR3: TGTGCCAGCTCCACGGGGGAGACCCAGTACTTC.